This entry lists 20 T cell receptor beta chains sequenced from one sample in a study. TCRdb recomputed calls from the 5' RACE reads with MiXCR, one row per CDR3 protein. Of roughly 13,000 distinct CDR3 sequences listed, 20% to 25% are singletons. The sample was naive CD4+ T cells sorted from blood. Subset given: naive CD4+ T cells, CD4+CD45RA+CD25-. The receptors shown here come from a female donor with breast cancer.

This clonotype is medium-sized. CDR3 nucleotides: TGTGCCAGCAGTGAGGGGACTAGCCTGGATGAGCAGTTCTTC. Protein product: CASSEGTSLDEQFF. This chain uses TRBV6-1 with TRBJ2-1, with 9 bases matching TRBD2. With 3 bases clipped from V and 8 bases from J, the junction kept 5 bases outside the gene matches. Germline CDR1 MNHNS, CDR2 SASEGT. The CDR3 consists of 14 residues.

This clonotype was seen ten or more times. The chain combines TRBV12-3 or TRBV12-4 with TRBJ2-1; possibly TRBD1 or TRBD2 for D (5 bases each). This CDR3 is 17 amino acids long. Trimming stripped 6 bases from V and 0 bases from J, with 18 bases between. This CDR3 reads CASSRFRDLSSYNEQFF. CDR3 DNA: TGTGCCAGCAGCCGATTCCGGGACCTAAGCTCCTACAATGAGCAGTTCTTC.

This clonotype was picked up a small number of times. A read error may account for a junction end that differs from germline. This rearrangement joins TRBV7-8 to TRBJ1-5, with D possibly being TRBD1 (6 bases). Germline V gives CDR1 SGHVS, CDR2 FQNEAQ. The CDR3 length is 17 residues. The CDR3 DNA sequence: TGTGCCAGCAGCTTAGGATCGGGTTTCGGGGGCAATCAGTCCCAGCATTTT. Translation gives CASSLGSGFGGNQSQHF.

With respect to this clonotype: The CDR3 carries no conserved terminal phenylalanine or tryptophan, so it likely arises from a read error. This chain joins TRBV29-1 and TRBJ1-2; no clear D gene. The CDR3 is made up of 8 amino acids. The germline V and J ends were trimmed by 4 bases and 10 bases, with 4 bases remaining between them. The germline V gene has CDR1 SQVTM and CDR2 ANQGSEA. The CDR3 coding sequence is TGCAGCGTTGGTGACTACACCTCC. This encodes CSVGDYTS.

The sample holds many counts of this clonotype. J is TRBJ1-5 and V is TRBV28; no firm D call. The ends were cut back, 3 bases at V and 7 bases at J, with 4 bases in the middle. The CDR3 covers 11 residues. Germline CDR1 and CDR2: MDHEN and SYDVKM. The CDR3 sequence is CASSFRQPQHF. The CDR3 region has the DNA TGTGCCAGCAGTTTCAGACAGCCCCAGCATTTT.

For this clonotype: A read error may account for a junction end that differs from germline. The chain recombines TRBV7-3 with TRBJ2-7; perhaps TRBD2 as D (6 bases). The CDR3 sequence is 15 residues long. Germline V gene sequence: CDR1 SGHTA, CDR2 FQGTGA. CDR3 nucleotides: TGTGCCAGCAGCCTATCGGGAGCGGTATCCTGCGAGCAGTACTTC. Encoded protein: CASSLSGAVSCEQYF.

This clonotype is medium-sized. CDR3 sequence (DNA): TGTGCCACCCAGGGGGATTCGAACACCGGGGAGCTGTTTTTT. Its translation is CATQGDSNTGELFF. V and J are TRBV15 and TRBJ2-2; 7 bases align to TRBD1. Looked up from germline, CDR1 is LNHNV and CDR2 is YYDKDF (reference sequence). The CDR3 has 14 amino acids. V lost 8 bases, J lost 0 bases, and 3 bases stayed unmatched.

This clonotype was seen more than once but under ten times. The chain joins TRBV5-4 to TRBJ2-1; 9 nucleotides agree with TRBD2. The CDR3 has 16 residues. The J segment lost 5 bases and the V segment lost 3 bases, leaving 9 bases of the junction unmatched. CDR1 is SGHNT, CDR2 YYREEE, per germline (reference sequence). The CDR3 reads CASSSPPSGINNEQFF. CDR3 DNA sequence: TGTGCCAGCAGCTCCCCCCCTAGCGGGATTAACAATGAGCAGTTCTTC.

On this clonotype: A much larger clone sits a single nucleotide away, making a read error possible. The gene calls are TRBV7-2 and TRBJ1-1; TRBD1 might be the D (6 bases). The CDR3 contains 13 residues. The germline CDR1 and CDR2 sequences are SGHTA and FQGNSA. The CDR3 DNA reads as TGTGCCAGCAGCCCATATGGGGACACTAGACCTCTCTTT. Protein product: CASSPYGDTRPLF.

The chain links TRBV20-1 to TRBJ1-2; D is unresolved. Trimming took 5 bases from V and 4 from J, leaving 14 bases between them. Per germline, CDR1 DFQATT and CDR2 SNEGSKA (reference sequence). The CDR3 runs to 13 residues. DNA of the CDR3: TGCAGTGCTCTGACCGATTACCCCTATGGCTACACCTTC. It specifies CSALTDYPYGYTF.

Points on this clonotype: This likely comes from a read error, as the CDR3 has no conserved phenylalanine or tryptophan at its end. V gene TRBV20-1 combines with J gene TRBJ2-1; D remains ambiguous. The CDR3 covers 14 residues. Germline V gene data show CDR1 as DFQATT and CDR2 as SNEGSKA (reference sequence). CDR3 nucleotide sequence: TGCAGTGCTAGTCGGTGGAACTCCGACAATGAGCAGTTCTGC. Encoded protein: CSASRWNSDNEQFC.

This clonotype was observed at least ten times. V usage is TRBV7-2 and J usage is TRBJ1-1; TRBD1 aligns across 7 bases. This CDR3 comprises 14 residues. Per germline, CDR1 SGHTA and CDR2 FQGNSA. Unmatched junction bases numbered 9, after V lost 1 base and J lost 10 bases. The CDR3: CASSLGQGVGSAFF. The CDR3 DNA reads TGTGCCAGCAGCTTAGGACAGGGAGTAGGATCAGCTTTCTTT.

This clonotype has at least ten counts. This chain uses TRBV4-1 with TRBJ2-3, with no clear D. V gave up 0 bases and J gave up 6 bases, with 13 bases separating them. CDR1 and CDR2 (germline): MGHRA, YSYEKL. This CDR3 contains 15 residues. The CDR3 bases are TGCGCCAGCAGCCAAGATCCCCCGGCGCCGGATACGCAGTATTTT. Translating it yields CASSQDPPAPDTQYF.

Note on this clonotype: A read error may be the cause here, since a much bigger clone is one base away. The chain carries TRBV5-1 and TRBJ1-2, with D possibly matching TRBD1 (5 bases). CDR1 is SGHRS, CDR2 YFSETQ, per germline. The CDR3 has 13 amino acids. The chain's CDR3 is CASSLAWDYRYTF. The DNA for the CDR3 is TGCGCCAGCAGCTTGGCCTGGGACTATCGCTACACCTTC.

This clonotype was counted only a few times. The V and J genes are TRBV12-3 or TRBV12-4 and TRBJ1-1; TRBD1 is a possible D gene (5 bases). The CDR3 has 13 residues. V was shortened by 1 base and J by 4 bases, with 7 bases between the two germline ends. The DNA for the CDR3 is TGTGCCAGCAGTTTAGTGGGGGGCACTGAAGCTTTCTTT. Residues: CASSLVGGTEAFF.

The table lists this clonotype with many counts. DNA of the CDR3: TGCAGCGTACAGAGGGAGGGTGGACCCCTCCACTTT. Protein product: CSVQREGGPLHF. The chain uses TRBV29-1 and TRBJ1-6, with no clear D. This CDR3 region has 12 residues. V lost 6 bases and J lost 12, with 15 bases in between. Germline V gives CDR1 SQVTM, CDR2 ANQGSEA.

Within the sample, this clonotype is medium-sized. V gene TRBV5-1 combines with J gene TRBJ2-1; TRBD2 might be the D (6 bases). The V and J ends lost 0 bases and 8 bases respectively, with 15 bases between them. This CDR3 spans 15 amino acids. CDR1 is SGHRS and CDR2 is YFSETQ in the germline V gene. CDR3 sequence: CASSLAGVMGYEQFF. In DNA, the CDR3 is TGCGCCAGCAGCTTGGCGGGGGTGATGGGTTATGAGCAGTTCTTC.

The V and J genes are TRBV18 and TRBJ1-2; D not resolved. Per germline, CDR1 KGHSH and CDR2 LQKENI. V gave up 1 base and J gave up 3 bases, with 12 bases separating them. The length of the CDR3 is 15 residues. CDR3 region: CASSPRQERDYGYTF. The CDR3 DNA follows: TGTGCCAGCTCACCACGTCAGGAAAGGGACTATGGCTACACCTTC.

At least ten counts were recorded for this clonotype. The chain carries TRBV6-5 and TRBJ2-7, with 12 bases aligning to TRBD2. Looked up from germline, CDR1 is MNHEY and CDR2 is SVGAGI. Trimming cost V 6 bases and J 2 bases; bases outside gene matches: 2. This CDR3 has 14 amino acids. For the CDR3, the DNA is TGTGCCAGCAGCCGGACTAGCGGGGCCTACGAGCAGTACTTC. Translated: CASSRTSGAYEQYF.

This clonotype came up many times. The gene calls are TRBV6-1 and TRBJ2-1; tentatively, D is TRBD2 (6 bases). Germline-derived CDR1 and CDR2 are MNHNS and SASEGT. The CDR3 is 12 amino acids. V dropped 4 bases and J dropped 6 bases, with 7 bases sitting between them. CDR3 loop: CASSGGVNEQFF. Written as DNA, the CDR3 is TGTGCCAGCAGTGGGGGGGTCAATGAGCAGTTCTTC.